This entry lists 12 T cell receptor beta chains sequenced from one sample in a study of technical replicates of blood from several donors. The data were produced by immunoSEQ multiplex PCR, yet TCRdb's version contains in-frame clones alone and is incomplete. The sample has 87,000 or so clones; approximately 95% are singletons. Material for sequencing was T cells isolated from PBMCs. Source of these receptors: a human donor in good health.

The chain is built from TRBV27 and TRBJ2-7; tentative D call: TRBD2 (5 bases). Germline V lookup: CDR1 MNHEY, CDR2 SMNVEV (reference sequence). The CDR3 has 16 residues. V dropped 3 bases and J dropped 0 bases, with 15 bases sitting between them. The CDR3 loop reads CASSFNKGGGSYEQYF. The CDR3 DNA sequence: TGTGCCAGCAGTTTCAATAAAGGAGGAGGCTCCTACGAGCAGTACTTC.

This chain links TRBV20-1 with TRBJ1-2; D is undetermined. This CDR3 is 11 amino acids long. Germline CDR1 reads DFQATT; CDR2 reads SNEGSKA (reference sequence). The germline V and J ends were trimmed by 5 bases and 0 bases, with 4 bases remaining between them. In nucleotides, the CDR3 is TGCAGTGCTGACACTAACTATGGCTACACCTTC. It translates to CSADTNYGYTF.

The rearrangement uses TRBV6-6 and TRBJ1-5; D gene ambiguous. The germline V and J ends were trimmed by 0 bases and 4 bases, with 10 bases remaining between them. From germline, CDR1 is MNHNY and CDR2 SVGAGI (reference sequence). The CDR3 runs 15 residues. CDR3 DNA: TGTGCCAGCAGTTACTCACGGGGAGATAATCAGCCCCAGCATTTT. Encoded protein: CASSYSRGDNQPQHF.

This clone was found once. V is TRBV4-3 and J is TRBJ1-4; D remains unclear. The V end lost 1 base, the J end lost 0 bases, and 3 bases lay between the germline ends. CDR1 and CDR2 (germline): LGHNA, YSLEER. The CDR3 totals 14 residues. CDR3 sequence: CASSQVTTNEKLFF. The CDR3, as DNA: TGCGCCAGCAGCCAAGTTACAACTAATGAAAAACTGTTTTTT.

This clone was seen more than once but under ten times. The rearrangement uses TRBV28 and TRBJ1-1; D perhaps matches TRBD1 (5 bases). The CDR3 sequence is 14 residues long. V gave up 3 bases and J gave up 1 base, with 9 bases separating them. Germline lookup yields CDR1 MDHEN and CDR2 SYDVKM. The CDR3 nucleotides are TGTGCCAGCAGTTTCGTCAGGGAGAACACTGAAGCTTTCTTT. This encodes CASSFVRENTEAFF.

The chain carries TRBV19 and TRBJ1-1, with TRBD1 as a possible D gene (5 bases). The CDR3 consists of 13 residues. V dropped 6 bases and J dropped 9 bases, with 17 bases sitting between them. From germline, CDR1 is LNHDA and CDR2 SQIVND (reference sequence). In DNA form, the CDR3 reads TGTGCCAGTAGGTTTCAGGGTGGAATCCAAGCTTTCTTT. Translating gives CASRFQGGIQAFF.

The J gene is TRBJ1-1, the V gene TRBV5-1; D possibly corresponds to TRBD1 (5 bases). Germline-derived CDR1 and CDR2 are SGHRS and YFSETQ. The CDR3 consists of 12 residues. Trimming cost V 0 bases and J 5 bases, with 5 bases left between them. CDR3 sequence: CASSLGQTEAFF. CDR3 nucleotide sequence: TGCGCCAGCAGCTTGGGACAGACTGAAGCTTTCTTT. The whole variable domain, remainder taken from reference TRBV5-1 and TRBJ1-1, is KAGVTQTPRYLIKTRGQQVTLSCSPISGHRSVSWYQQTPGQGLQFLFEYFSETQRNKGNFPGRFSGRQFSNSRSEMNVSTLELGDSALYLCASSLGQTEAFFGQGTRLTVV.

The genes are TRBV28 and TRBJ2-1, with TRBD2 as a possible D gene (5 bases). CDR3 length: 16 amino acids. With 6 bases removed from V and 12 bases from J, the gap between germline ends came to 27 bases. From germline, CDR1 is MDHEN and CDR2 SYDVKM. CDR3 DNA sequence: TGTGCCAGCAGCGAGCCCCCGAGGGCCCCTAGAGAAGGGCAGTTCTTC. Encoded protein: CASSEPPRAPREGQFF.

The chain uses TRBV10-3 and TRBJ1-2; 8 bases agree with TRBD1. The ends lost 2 bases at V and 4 bases at J; junction bases unmatched: 0. This CDR3 region has 13 residues. CDR1 ENHRY and CDR2 SYGVKD come from the germline V gene. The chain's CDR3 is CAISEGQGYGYTF. CDR3 DNA sequence: TGTGCCATCAGTGAGGGACAGGGCTATGGCTACACCTTC.

J is TRBJ1-5 and V is TRBV27; 10 bases align to TRBD1. Trimming cost V 6 bases and J 9 bases; bases outside gene matches: 8. The CDR3 contains 14 residues. CDR1 MNHEY and CDR2 SMNVEV come from the germline V gene (reference sequence). CDR3 in DNA: TGTGCCAGCAGGACAGGGGGCGCGGGGTGGCCCCAGCATTTT. Translated, it gives CASRTGGAGWPQHF.

V is TRBV2 and J is TRBJ2-2, with TRBD2 matching over 10 bases. The germline CDR1 and CDR2 sequences are SNHLY and FYNNEI. After removal of 6 bases from V and 1 base from J, the junction contained 2 bases not matched to a gene. CDR3 length: 15 amino acids. The CDR3 sequence: CASSGLAENTGELFF. The DNA for the CDR3 is TGTGCCAGCAGCGGACTAGCGGAGAACACCGGGGAGCTGTTTTTT.

CDR3 sequence: CASSPVGGAGNTIYF. The CDR3 DNA is TGTGCCAGCTCACCCGTCGGAGGGGCTGGAAACACCATATATTTT. The chain recombines TRBV18 with TRBJ1-3; D is possibly TRBD1 (5 bases). The CDR3 is 15 amino acids. Germline V gene data show CDR1 as KGHSH and CDR2 as LQKENI. Trimming stripped 3 bases from V and 2 bases from J, with 11 bases between.